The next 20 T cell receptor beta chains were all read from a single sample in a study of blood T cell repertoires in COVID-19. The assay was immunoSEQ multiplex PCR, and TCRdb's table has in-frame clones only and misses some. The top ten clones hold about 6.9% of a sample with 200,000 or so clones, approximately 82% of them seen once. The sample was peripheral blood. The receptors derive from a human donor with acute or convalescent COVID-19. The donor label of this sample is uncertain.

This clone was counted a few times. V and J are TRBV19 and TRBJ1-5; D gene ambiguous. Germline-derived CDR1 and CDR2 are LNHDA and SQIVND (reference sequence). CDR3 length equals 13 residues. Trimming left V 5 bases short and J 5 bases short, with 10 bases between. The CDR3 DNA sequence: TGTGCCAGTAGTTCGTACGGGGATCAGCCCCAGCATTTT. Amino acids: CASSSYGDQPQHF.

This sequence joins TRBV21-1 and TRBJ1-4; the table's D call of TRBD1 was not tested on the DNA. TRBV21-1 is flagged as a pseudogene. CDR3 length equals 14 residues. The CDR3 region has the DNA TGTGCCAGCAACCCCGGGACAGTTAATGAAAAACTGTTTTTT. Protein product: CASNPGTVNEKLFF.

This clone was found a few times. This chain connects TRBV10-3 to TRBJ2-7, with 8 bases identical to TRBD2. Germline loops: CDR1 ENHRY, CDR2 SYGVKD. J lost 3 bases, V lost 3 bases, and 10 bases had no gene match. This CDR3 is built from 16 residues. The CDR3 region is CAISERSGGPGYEQYF. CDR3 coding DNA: TGTGCCATCAGTGAACGATCGGGAGGGCCGGGCTACGAGCAGTACTTC.

In DNA form, the CDR3 reads TGCGCCAGCAGCTTCGACCCCAGGGCGCAGTATTTT. It encodes CASSFDPRAQYF. The genes are TRBV5-1 and TRBJ2-3; D is perhaps TRBD1 (5 bases). Trimming removed 2 bases from V and 10 bases from J, with 11 bases in between. CDR3 length: 12 amino acids. Per the germline V gene, CDR1 is SGHRS and CDR2 is YFSETQ.

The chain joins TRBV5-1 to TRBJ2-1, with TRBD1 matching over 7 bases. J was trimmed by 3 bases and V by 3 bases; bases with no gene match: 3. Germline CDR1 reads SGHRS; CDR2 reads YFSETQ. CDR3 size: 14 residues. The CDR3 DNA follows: TGCGCCAGCAGCTCGGGACAGTTCTACAATGAGCAGTTCTTC. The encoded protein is CASSSGQFYNEQFF.

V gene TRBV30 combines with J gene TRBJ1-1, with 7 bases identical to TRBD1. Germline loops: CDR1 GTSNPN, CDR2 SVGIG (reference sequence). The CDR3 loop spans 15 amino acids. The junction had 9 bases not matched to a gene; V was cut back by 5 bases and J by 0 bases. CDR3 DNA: TGTGCCTGGGCTAGACAGGGCCCGATGAACACTGAAGCTTTCTTT. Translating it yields CAWARQGPMNTEAFF.

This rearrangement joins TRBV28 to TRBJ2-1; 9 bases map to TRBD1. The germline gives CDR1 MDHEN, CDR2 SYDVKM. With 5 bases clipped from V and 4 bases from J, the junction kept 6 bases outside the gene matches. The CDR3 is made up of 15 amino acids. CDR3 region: CASSRRDRVYNEQFF. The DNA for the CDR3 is TGTGCCAGCAGTCGCCGGGACAGGGTTTACAATGAGCAGTTCTTC. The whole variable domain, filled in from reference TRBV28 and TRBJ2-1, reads DVKVTQSSRYLVKRTGEKVFLECVQDMDHENMFWYRQDPGLGLRLIYFSYDVKMKEKGDIPEGYSVSREKKERFSLILESASTNQTSMYLCASSRRDRVYNEQFFGPGTRLTVL.

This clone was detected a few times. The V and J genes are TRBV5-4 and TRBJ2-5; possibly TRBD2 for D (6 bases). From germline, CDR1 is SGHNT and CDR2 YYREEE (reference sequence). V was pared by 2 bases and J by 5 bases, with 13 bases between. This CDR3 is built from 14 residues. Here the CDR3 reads CASSLGTGGETQYF. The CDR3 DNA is TGTGCCAGCAGCTTAGGGACTGGAGGGGAGACCCAGTACTTC.

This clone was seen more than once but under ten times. The CDR3 is CASSEAYSGSGYTF. CDR3 in DNA: TGTGCCAGCAGTGAAGCGTACAGCGGTTCTGGCTACACCTTC. J is TRBJ1-2 and V is TRBV2; D is undetermined. This CDR3 contains 14 residues. From germline, CDR1 is SNHLY and CDR2 FYNNEI. With 0 bases removed from V and 7 bases from J, the gap between germline ends came to 12 bases.

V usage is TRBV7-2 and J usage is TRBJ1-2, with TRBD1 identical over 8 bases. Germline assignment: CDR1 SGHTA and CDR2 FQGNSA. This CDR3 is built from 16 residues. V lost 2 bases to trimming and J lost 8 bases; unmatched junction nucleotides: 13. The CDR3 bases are TGTGCCAGCAGCTTAAACACCGGACAGGGCCACGGAGGCTACACCTTC. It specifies CASSLNTGQGHGGYTF.

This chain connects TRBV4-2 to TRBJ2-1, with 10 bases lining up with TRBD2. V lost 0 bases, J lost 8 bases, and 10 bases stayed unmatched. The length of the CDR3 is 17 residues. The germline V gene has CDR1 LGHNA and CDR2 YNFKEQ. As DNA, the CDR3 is TGTGCCAGCAGCCAAGAGTTGTGGGCTAGCGGGAGCGATGAGCAGTTCTTC. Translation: CASSQELWASGSDEQFF.

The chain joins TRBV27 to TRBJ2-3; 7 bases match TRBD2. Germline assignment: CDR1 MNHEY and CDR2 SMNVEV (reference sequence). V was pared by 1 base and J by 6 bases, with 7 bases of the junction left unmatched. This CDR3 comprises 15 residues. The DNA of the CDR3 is TGTGCCAGCAGTTTATATGGGACTAATGGGGATACGCAGTATTTT. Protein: CASSLYGTNGDTQYF.

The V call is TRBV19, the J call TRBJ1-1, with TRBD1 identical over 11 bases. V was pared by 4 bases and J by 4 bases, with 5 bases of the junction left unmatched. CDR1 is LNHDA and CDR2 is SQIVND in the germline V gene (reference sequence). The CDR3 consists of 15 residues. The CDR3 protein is CASSTGQGAGTEAFF. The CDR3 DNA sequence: TGTGCCAGTAGTACAGGACAGGGGGCGGGCACTGAAGCTTTCTTT.

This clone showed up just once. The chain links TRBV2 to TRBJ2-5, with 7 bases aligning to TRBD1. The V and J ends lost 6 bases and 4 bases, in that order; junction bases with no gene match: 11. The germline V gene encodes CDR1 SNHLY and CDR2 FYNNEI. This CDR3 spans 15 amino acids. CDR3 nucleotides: TGTGCCAGCAGCAAGGGGGCAGGGCAAATAGAGACCCAGTACTTC. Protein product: CASSKGAGQIETQYF.

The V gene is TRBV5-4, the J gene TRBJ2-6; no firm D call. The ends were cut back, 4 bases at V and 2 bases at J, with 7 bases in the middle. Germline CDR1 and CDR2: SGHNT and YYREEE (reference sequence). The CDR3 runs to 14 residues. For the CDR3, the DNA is TGTGCCAGCAGCCAAGCGACTGGGGCCAACGTCCTGACTTTC. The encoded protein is CASSQATGANVLTF.

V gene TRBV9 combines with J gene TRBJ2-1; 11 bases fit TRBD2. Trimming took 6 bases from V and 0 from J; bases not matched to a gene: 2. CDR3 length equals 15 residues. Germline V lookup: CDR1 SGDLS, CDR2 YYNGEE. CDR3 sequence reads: CASTTSGSSYNEQFF. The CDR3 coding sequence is TGTGCCAGCACAACTAGCGGGAGCTCCTACAATGAGCAGTTCTTC.

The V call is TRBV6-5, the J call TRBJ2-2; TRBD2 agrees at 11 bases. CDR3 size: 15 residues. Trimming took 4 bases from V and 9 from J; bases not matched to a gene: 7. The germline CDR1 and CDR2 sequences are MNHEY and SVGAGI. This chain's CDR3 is CASSLLLAGARELFF. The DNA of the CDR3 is TGTGCCAGCAGTTTACTACTAGCGGGAGCGAGGGAGCTGTTTTTT.

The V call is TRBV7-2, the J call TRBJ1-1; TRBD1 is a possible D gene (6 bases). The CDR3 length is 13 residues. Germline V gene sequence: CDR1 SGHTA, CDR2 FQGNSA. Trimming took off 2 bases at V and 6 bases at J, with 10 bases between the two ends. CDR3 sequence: CASSLYRVAEAFF. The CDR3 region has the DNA TGTGCCAGCAGCTTATACAGGGTTGCTGAAGCTTTCTTT.

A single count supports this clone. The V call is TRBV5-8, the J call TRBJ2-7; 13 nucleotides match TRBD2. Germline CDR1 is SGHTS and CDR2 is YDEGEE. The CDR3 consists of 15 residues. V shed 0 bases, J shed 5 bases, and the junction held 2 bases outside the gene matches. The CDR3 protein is CASSLGTSGSNEQYF. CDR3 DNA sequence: TGTGCCAGCAGCTTGGGGACTAGCGGGAGCAACGAGCAGTACTTC.

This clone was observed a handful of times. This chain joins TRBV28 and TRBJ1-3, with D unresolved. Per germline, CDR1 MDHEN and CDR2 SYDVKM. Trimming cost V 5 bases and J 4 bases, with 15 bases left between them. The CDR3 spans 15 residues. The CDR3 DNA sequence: TGTGCCAGCAGTCTACTCCTCGCGGGAGGAAACACCATATATTTT. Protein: CASSLLLAGGNTIYF. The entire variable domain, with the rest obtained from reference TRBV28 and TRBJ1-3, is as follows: DVKVTQSSRYLVKRTGEKVFLECVQDMDHENMFWYRQDPGLGLRLIYFSYDVKMKEKGDIPEGYSVSREKKERFSLILESASTNQTSMYLCASSLLLAGGNTIYFGEGSWLTVV.